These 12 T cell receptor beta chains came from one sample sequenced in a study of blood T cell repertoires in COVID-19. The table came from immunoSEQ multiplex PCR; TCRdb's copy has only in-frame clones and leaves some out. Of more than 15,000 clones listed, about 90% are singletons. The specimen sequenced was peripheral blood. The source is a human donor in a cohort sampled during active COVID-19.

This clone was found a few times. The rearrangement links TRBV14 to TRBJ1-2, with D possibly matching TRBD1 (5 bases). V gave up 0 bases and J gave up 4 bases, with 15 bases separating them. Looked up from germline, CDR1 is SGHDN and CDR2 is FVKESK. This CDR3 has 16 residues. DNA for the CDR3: TGTGCCAGCAGCCAAGATTGGGGGGATTTTTCCTATGGCTACACCTTC. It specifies CASSQDWGDFSYGYTF.

CDR3 amino acids: CASSPRDRGRGDTQYF. The CDR3 DNA is TGTGCCAGCTCACCTCGGGACAGGGGGCGCGGAGATACGCAGTATTTT. V and J are TRBV18 and TRBJ2-3, with 12 bases matching TRBD1. The trim removed 3 bases at V and 5 bases at J, leaving 6 bases unmatched. The CDR3 length is 16 residues. CDR1 is KGHSH and CDR2 is LQKENI in the germline V gene. Filled out from reference TRBV18 and TRBJ2-3, the complete variable domain reads NAGVMQNPRHLVRRRGQEARLRCSPMKGHSHVYWYRQLPEEGLKFMVYLQKENIIDESGMPKERFSAEFPKEGPSILRIQQVVRGDSAAYFCASSPRDRGRGDTQYFGPGTRLTVL.

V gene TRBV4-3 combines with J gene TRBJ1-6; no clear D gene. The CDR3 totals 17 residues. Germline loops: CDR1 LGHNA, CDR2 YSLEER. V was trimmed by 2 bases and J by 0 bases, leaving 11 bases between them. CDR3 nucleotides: TGCGCCAGCAGCCAAAAACTAGGGAGCTCCTATAATTCACCCCTCCACTTT. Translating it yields CASSQKLGSSYNSPLHF.

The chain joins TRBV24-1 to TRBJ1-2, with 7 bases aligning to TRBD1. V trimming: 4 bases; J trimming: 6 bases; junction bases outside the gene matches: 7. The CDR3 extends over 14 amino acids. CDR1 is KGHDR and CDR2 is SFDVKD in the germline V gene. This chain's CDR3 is CATSEPGQSHGYTF. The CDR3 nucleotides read TGTGCCACCAGTGAACCGGGACAGAGCCATGGCTACACCTTC.

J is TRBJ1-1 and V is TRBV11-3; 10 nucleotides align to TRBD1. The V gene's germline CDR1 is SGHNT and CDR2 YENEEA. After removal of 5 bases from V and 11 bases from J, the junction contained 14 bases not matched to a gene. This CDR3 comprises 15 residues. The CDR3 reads CASSDPTDRGLFAFF. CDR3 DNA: TGTGCCAGCAGCGACCCTACAGACAGGGGGCTGTTTGCTTTCTTT.

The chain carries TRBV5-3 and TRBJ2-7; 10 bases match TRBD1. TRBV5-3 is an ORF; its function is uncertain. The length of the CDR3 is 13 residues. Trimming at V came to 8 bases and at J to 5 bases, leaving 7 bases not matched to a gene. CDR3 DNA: TGTGCCAGTAGCGGGACAGGGGACCACGAGCAGTACGTC. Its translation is CASSGTGDHEQYV.

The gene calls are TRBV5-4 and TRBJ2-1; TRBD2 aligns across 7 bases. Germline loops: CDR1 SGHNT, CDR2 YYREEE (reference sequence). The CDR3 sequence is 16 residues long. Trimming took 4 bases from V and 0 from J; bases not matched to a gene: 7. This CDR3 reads CASSVGSSGSYNEQFF. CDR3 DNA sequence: TGTGCCAGCAGCGTTGGGTCTAGCGGCTCCTACAATGAGCAGTTCTTC.

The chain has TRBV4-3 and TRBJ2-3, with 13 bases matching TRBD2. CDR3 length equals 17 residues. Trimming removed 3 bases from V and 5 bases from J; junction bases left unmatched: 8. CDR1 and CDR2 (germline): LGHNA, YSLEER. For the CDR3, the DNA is TGCGCCAGCAGCCAGGGAAGCAGGACTAGCGGGAGAGATACGCAGTATTTT. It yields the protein CASSQGSRTSGRDTQYF.

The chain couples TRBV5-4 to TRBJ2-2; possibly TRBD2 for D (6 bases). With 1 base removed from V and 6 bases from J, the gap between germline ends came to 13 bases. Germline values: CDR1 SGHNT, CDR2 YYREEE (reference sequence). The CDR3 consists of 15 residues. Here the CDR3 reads CASSLLSGGSGELFF. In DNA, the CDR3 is TGTGCCAGCAGCTTGTTGAGTGGGGGGTCCGGGGAGCTGTTTTTT.

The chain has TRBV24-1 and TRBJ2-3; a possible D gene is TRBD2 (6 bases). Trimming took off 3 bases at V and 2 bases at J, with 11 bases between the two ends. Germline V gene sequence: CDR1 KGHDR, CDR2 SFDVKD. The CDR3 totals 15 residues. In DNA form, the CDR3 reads TGTGCCACCAGTGATGTGCGGGGCCCCACAGATACGCAGTATTTT. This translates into CATSDVRGPTDTQYF.

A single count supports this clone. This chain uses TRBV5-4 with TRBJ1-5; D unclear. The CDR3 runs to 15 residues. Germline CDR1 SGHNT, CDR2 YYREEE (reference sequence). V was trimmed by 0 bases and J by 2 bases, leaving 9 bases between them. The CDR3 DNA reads TGTGCCAGCAGCTTGGGAGGTTCGGGCAATCAGCCCCAGCATTTT. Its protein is CASSLGGSGNQPQHF.

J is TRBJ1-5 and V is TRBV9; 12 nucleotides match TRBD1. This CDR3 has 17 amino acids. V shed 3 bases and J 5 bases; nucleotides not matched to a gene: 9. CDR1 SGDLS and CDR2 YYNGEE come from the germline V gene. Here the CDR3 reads CASSARDRGLTHQPQHF. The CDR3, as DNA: TGTGCCAGCAGCGCCCGGGACAGGGGGCTAACTCATCAGCCCCAGCATTTT.